Below, 22 T cell receptor beta chains from the same sample are listed, as sequenced in a study of T cells in Graves' hyperthyroidism and ophthalmopathy. Researchers took RNA transcripts and amplified the TCR beta CDR3 regions from them. First-round RT-PCR with HTBI primers amplified the TCR CDR3 region. MiXCR, run by TCRdb on the multiplex PCR reads, gives a single entry per CDR3 protein. The data show hundreds of thousands of distinct CDR3 sequences, about 13% seen once. Sequencing used blood. Source of these receptors: a woman aged 18-30 years with Graves' hyperthyroidism.

The chain uses TRBV20-1 and TRBJ1-5; D may be TRBD1 (5 bases). Germline CDR1 is DFQATT and CDR2 is SNEGSKA (reference sequence). The CDR3 loop spans 15 amino acids. The V end was cut by 4 bases, the J end by 0 bases, with 13 bases between. The CDR3 is CSAKRGTDSNQPQHF. The CDR3 coding sequence is TGCAGTGCTAAGCGCGGGACGGATAGCAATCAGCCCCAGCATTTT.

This clonotype was detected many times. J is TRBJ2-7 and V is TRBV6-1, with 15 bases aligning to TRBD2. The CDR3 consists of 20 residues. Germline V gene sequence: CDR1 MNHNS, CDR2 SASEGT. Trimming cost V 5 bases and J 3 bases; bases outside gene matches: 17. The CDR3 protein is CASSYKGLAGGPKLSYEQYF. Here the CDR3 DNA reads TGTGCCAGCAGTTACAAAGGACTAGCGGGAGGGCCGAAACTTAGCTACGAGCAGTACTTC.

This clonotype was detected ten times or more. The chain combines TRBV7-9 with TRBJ2-7, with D possibly being TRBD2 (7 bases). The V gene's germline CDR1 is SEHNR and CDR2 FQNEAQ (reference sequence). The CDR3 runs 13 residues. V was clipped by 7 bases and J by 5 bases, with 15 bases between them. The CDR3 DNA sequence: TGTGCCAGCACTAACGGGGGGCGCGACGAGCAGTACTTC. Translation: CASTNGGRDEQYF.

This clonotype was seen a handful of times. For the CDR3, the DNA is TGCAGTGCTACTACGGGGGGGCCCTACGAGCAGTACTTC. Amino acids: CSATTGGPYEQYF. V gene TRBV20-1 combines with J gene TRBJ2-7; 8 bases agree with TRBD2. This CDR3 is 13 amino acids long. CDR1 is DFQATT, CDR2 SNEGSKA, per germline (reference sequence). The V segment lost 4 bases and the J segment 2 bases; nucleotides outside the gene matches: 4.

This clonotype showed up just a few times. The V and J genes are TRBV7-9 and TRBJ1-5; TRBD1 aligns across 7 bases. The CDR3 extends over 15 amino acids. In germline, CDR1 is SEHNR, CDR2 FQNEAQ (reference sequence). V was clipped by 5 bases and J by 7 bases; unmatched bases: 11. The CDR3 sequence is CASSPRGGGGQPQHF. DNA of the CDR3: TGTGCCAGCAGCCCACGGGGAGGGGGCGGACAGCCCCAGCATTTT.

Many counts were recorded for this clonotype. J is TRBJ2-7 and V is TRBV7-9, with 9 bases lining up with TRBD1. The CDR3 contains 13 residues. The V segment lost 5 bases and the J segment 7 bases; nucleotides outside the gene matches: 6. Per germline, CDR1 SEHNR and CDR2 FQNEAQ (reference sequence). CDR3 sequence (DNA): TGTGCCAGCAGCCGGGGACAGGGCCTAGAGCAGTACTTC. It codes for CASSRGQGLEQYF.

The table lists this clonotype with many counts. V gene TRBV20-1 combines with J gene TRBJ1-1; 7 nucleotides match TRBD1. The germline CDR1 and CDR2 sequences are DFQATT and SNEGSKA (reference sequence). Unmatched junction bases numbered 10, after V lost 5 bases and J lost 1 base. CDR3 size: 15 residues. In DNA, the CDR3 is TGCAGTGCTCGCAATTCGTACAGGGGGAACACTGAAGCTTTCTTT. It encodes CSARNSYRGNTEAFF.

This clonotype appeared a few times. It may be a read error: a sequence one base away is much more abundant. The CDR3 loop reads CASSSSSVRSYNGQFF. The DNA of the CDR3 is TGTGCCAGCAGCTCTAGCAGCGTCCGCTCCTACAATGGGCAGTTCTTC. This rearrangement joins TRBV11-1 to TRBJ2-1, with D maybe TRBD2 (5 bases). This CDR3 has 16 amino acids. Germline V lookup: CDR1 SGHAT, CDR2 FQDESV (reference sequence). Complete variable domain (other parts from reference TRBV11-1 and TRBJ2-1): EAEVAQSPRYKITEKSQAVAFWCDPISGHATLYWYRQILGQGPELLVQFQDESVVDDSQLPKDRFSAERLKGVDSTLKIQPAELGDSAMYLCASSSSSVRSYNGQFFGPGTRLTVL.

Written as DNA, the CDR3 is TGTGCCAGCAGCTTAGAGTCTGTCTACGGGGCCAACGTCCTGACTTTC. Its protein is CASSLESVYGANVLTF. The chain joins TRBV7-6 to TRBJ2-6; no definite D call. Germline values: CDR1 SGHVS, CDR2 FNYEAQ. V dropped 1 base and J dropped 4 bases, with 11 bases sitting between them. The CDR3 spans 16 residues.

This clonotype has at least ten counts. The chain recombines TRBV5-1 with TRBJ1-2; TRBD1 aligns across 8 bases. This CDR3 spans 16 amino acids. Germline lookup yields CDR1 SGHRS and CDR2 YFSETQ. V shed 0 bases, J shed 4 bases, and the junction held 8 bases outside the gene matches. CDR3 amino acids: CASSLGQGSGGYGYTF. The CDR3 nucleotides are TGCGCCAGCAGCTTGGGACAGGGGAGCGGAGGCTATGGCTACACCTTC.

This clonotype has a count of ten or more. The rearrangement joins TRBV27 to TRBJ2-5; 7 nucleotides align to TRBD2. J was trimmed by 2 bases and V by 3 bases; bases with no gene match: 6. Germline assignment: CDR1 MNHEY and CDR2 SMNVEV (reference sequence). This CDR3 is 15 amino acids long. CDR3 residues: CASSFMGLPQETQYF. The DNA for the CDR3 is TGTGCCAGCAGTTTTATGGGACTACCTCAAGAGACCCAGTACTTC.

Worth noting for this clonotype: One junction end does not reproduce the germline sequence, and a read error may be involved. The V and J genes are TRBV28 and TRBJ2-7; D is perhaps TRBD1 (6 bases). The CDR3 is 16 amino acids. Germline CDR1 reads MDHEN; CDR2 reads SYDVKM. This chain's CDR3 is CASSLSGQGSTYEQYF. CDR3 nucleotides: TGTGCCAGCAGCTTATCCGGGCAGGGGTCCACCTACGAGCAGTACTTC.

This clonotype was recorded a few times. This may be a read error: a much more frequent sequence differs by one nucleotide. The chain links TRBV27 to TRBJ1-1; possible D gene TRBD1, 6 bases. The CDR3 is 13 amino acids. Germline V gene sequence: CDR1 MNHEY, CDR2 SMNVEV (reference sequence). Here the CDR3 reads CASRPIRDTEALF. The CDR3 nucleotides are TGTGCCAGCAGGCCAATCCGGGACACTGAAGCTCTCTTT.

This clonotype was picked up many times. V usage is TRBV6-1 and J usage is TRBJ2-6; D not certain. The CDR3 has 15 amino acids. Germline V gives CDR1 MNHNS, CDR2 SASEGT. Between the trimmed V and J ends, which lost 8 bases and 0 bases, there was a span of 11 bases. The CDR3 sequence: CASGLEISGANVLTF. The CDR3 DNA follows: TGTGCCAGCGGATTAGAAATCTCTGGGGCCAACGTCCTGACTTTC.

This clonotype was detected many times. The V gene is TRBV5-1, the J gene TRBJ2-5; 7 bases agree with TRBD1. The germline V gene has CDR1 SGHRS and CDR2 YFSETQ. The J segment lost 4 bases and the V segment lost 9 bases, leaving 12 bases of the junction unmatched. This CDR3 is 14 amino acids long. CDR3 in DNA: TGCGCCACTGCAGGGGGTCCATTGGGAGAGACCCAGTACTTC. Translation gives CATAGGPLGETQYF.

This clonotype was seen at least ten times. The V gene is TRBV10-3, the J gene TRBJ2-7; 9 bases are a match to TRBD1. The junction had 16 bases not matched to a gene; V was cut back by 6 bases and J by 7 bases. The CDR3 is made up of 16 amino acids. Germline values: CDR1 ENHRY, CDR2 SYGVKD. The CDR3 DNA reads as TGTGCCATCAGCCGCAAATCCCGGGACAGGGCATCTGAGCAGTACTTC. It translates to CAISRKSRDRASEQYF.

Many counts were recorded for this clonotype. V is TRBV3-1 and J is TRBJ1-1, with D possibly being TRBD1 (6 bases). CDR3 size: 15 residues. The germline V gene has CDR1 LGHDT and CDR2 YNNKEL (reference sequence). Trimming removed 1 base from V and 5 bases from J, with 14 bases in between. CDR3: CASSQAPTGGTEAFF. The CDR3 coding sequence is TGTGCCAGCAGCCAAGCGCCGACAGGTGGGACTGAAGCTTTCTTT.

This clonotype was seen more than once but under ten times. The chain couples TRBV5-8 to TRBJ1-4; D is ambiguous. Germline loops: CDR1 SGHTS, CDR2 YDEGEE. Trimming pared 4 bases from V and 8 bases from J, leaving 15 bases between. There are 14 residues in the CDR3. In DNA, the CDR3 is TGTGCCAGCAGCGGGAGGCTGACGACCGAAAAACTGTTTTTT. Residues: CASSGRLTTEKLFF.

As to this clonotype: A read error is possible here, since a much larger clone lies one base away. The rearrangement uses TRBV2 and TRBJ1-5; D unresolved. The CDR3 has 15 residues. V was trimmed by 6 bases and J by 5 bases, leaving 17 bases between them. The V gene's germline CDR1 is SNHLY and CDR2 FYNNEI. The CDR3 coding sequence is TGTGCCAGCAGCCCGAACCTCCAATCGGATCAGCCCCAGCATTTT. This gives the protein CASSPNLQSDQPQHF.

In this sample, this clonotype turned up many times. The rearrangement links TRBV28 to TRBJ2-1; D uncertain. Per the germline V gene, CDR1 is MDHEN and CDR2 is SYDVKM. The CDR3 contains 12 residues. Trimming shortened V by 6 bases and J by 7 bases, and 10 bases separated the two germline ends. The CDR3 bases are TGTGCCAGCAGCTCTACTTTGAATGAGCAGTTCTTC. Encoded protein: CASSSTLNEQFF.

This clonotype occurred a few times. The chain uses TRBV5-8 and TRBJ2-2, with D unclear. There are 15 residues in the CDR3. The germline V and J ends were trimmed by 0 bases and 1 base, with 7 bases remaining between them. CDR1 and CDR2 from the germline V gene are SGHTS and YDEGEE. The CDR3 region is CASSLGWGNTGELFF. As DNA, the CDR3 is TGTGCCAGCAGCTTGGGCTGGGGGAACACCGGGGAGCTGTTTTTT.

This clonotype was observed at least ten times. This chain connects TRBV29-1 to TRBJ1-2; D is undetermined. The CDR3 has 13 amino acids. CDR1 is SQVTM, CDR2 ANQGSEA, per germline. With 6 bases removed from V and 2 bases from J, the gap between germline ends came to 13 bases. The CDR3 DNA is TGCAGCGTCGACCTTCGACGGAACTATGGCTACACCTTC. This sequence encodes CSVDLRRNYGYTF.